These T cell receptor beta chains were read from a single sample in a study of T cells after yellow fever vaccination. One entry per CDR3 protein results from TCRdb running MiXCR on the 5' RACE reads. The sample shows roughly 260,000 distinct CDR3 sequences, 10% to 15% of them seen only once. The source material was CD4+ T cells sorted from PBMCs, sampled 45 days after the yellow fever booster vaccination. These receptor sequences come from a man in his thirties or forties who received the YFV17D yellow fever vaccine. The CDR3 runs from the conserved cysteine through the conserved F or W. Fields, in order: CDR3 length, D gene, clone size, V gene, J gene, CDR3 protein, CDR3 DNA. A D gene is named only where the DNA matches it firmly. Where a row states a size, it is once, few, many or the class of an expanded clone; other rows omit it.

>16|.|few|TRBV7-8|TRBJ2-1
CASSLVRAGAFNEQFF
TGTGCCAGCAGCTTAGTTCGCGCGGGGGCCTTCAATGAGCAGTTCTTC
>17|TRBD1|many|TRBV5-1|TRBJ2-1
CASSLTGGQHGGNEQFF
TGCGCCAGCAGCTTGACAGGGGGCCAACACGGTGGAAATGAGCAGTTCTTC
>14|.|.|TRBV10-3|TRBJ2-7
CAISDGTDSYEQYF
TGTGCCATCAGCGACGGTACGGACTCCTACGAGCAGTACTTC
>16|.|.|TRBV5-1|TRBJ2-7
CASSLAGRGPGYEQYF
TGCGCCAGCAGCTTGGCCGGTCGGGGGCCAGGCTACGAGCAGTACTTC
>16|TRBD1|once|TRBV5-4|TRBJ2-2
CASSFPQRGRAGEMFF
TGTGCCAGCAGCTTCCCACAAAGGGGGCGCGCCGGGGAGATGTTTTTT
>16|TRBD2|many|TRBV7-3|TRBJ2-2
CASSPLAGTNTGELFF
TGTGCCAGCAGCCCCCTAGCGGGAACGAACACCGGGGAGCTGTTTTTT
>13|.|.|TRBV14|TRBJ2-3
CASDRLGPDTQYF
TGTGCCAGCGATCGACTTGGGCCAGATACGCAGTATTTT
>14|.|few|TRBV7-9|TRBJ1-1
CASSLDFSRQEAFF
TGTGCCAGCAGCTTAGATTTCAGCCGTCAAGAAGCTTTCTTT
>15|.|few|TRBV7-8|TRBJ2-1
CASSLVSRGYNEQFF
TGTGCCAGCAGCTTAGTTTCCAGGGGCTACAATGAGCAGTTCTTC
>12|.|.|TRBV5-1|TRBJ2-7
CASGADSYEQYF
TGCGCCAGCGGTGCGGACTCCTACGAGCAGTACTTC
>14|TRBD1|few|TRBV5-1|TRBJ2-3
CASTPQGRTDTQYF
TGCGCCAGCACCCCACAGGGGAGAACAGATACGCAGTATTTT
>12|.|.|TRBV6-6|TRBJ2-7
CASSYSSYEQYF
TGTGCCAGCAGTTACAGCTCCTACGAGCAGTACTTC
>15|.|.|TRBV6-5|TRBJ2-2
CASSYASANTGELFF
TGTGCCAGCAGTTACGCGTCAGCGAACACCGGGGAGCTGTTTTTT
>19|TRBD2|.|TRBV12-3/TRBV12-4|TRBJ2-6
CASSHRGLAGGPGANVLTF
TGTGCCAGCAGTCACCGGGGACTAGCGGGAGGGCCTGGGGCCAACGTCCTGACTTTC
>13|.|.|TRBV29-1|TRBJ2-1
CSNVRGSYNEQFF
TGCAGCAACGTAAGAGGCTCCTACAATGAGCAGTTCTTC
>15|TRBD2|.|TRBV5-6|TRBJ2-7
CASTSRLAGTYEQYF
TGTGCCAGCACCTCGAGACTAGCGGGGACCTACGAGCAGTACTTC
>14|TRBD2|.|TRBV12-3/TRBV12-4|TRBJ2-1
CASSLSSGSDEQFF
TGTGCCAGCAGTTTGTCTAGCGGGAGCGATGAGCAGTTCTTC
>13|.|few|TRBV19|TRBJ1-1
CASSKGFGIEAFF
TGTGCCAGTAGTAAGGGGTTCGGAATTGAAGCTTTCTTT
>14|.|few|TRBV20-1|TRBJ2-3
CSAFPGEGTDTQYF
TGCAGTGCCTTCCCAGGAGAAGGCACAGATACGCAGTATTTT
>12|.|few|TRBV7-2|TRBJ2-1
CASSSNVQILFF
TGTGCCAGCAGCTCCAATGTCCAGATTTTGTTCTTC
>17|TRBD1|.|TRBV6-1|TRBJ1-5
CASRLTGQGTSNQPQHF
TGTGCCAGCAGGCTAACTGGACAGGGGACGAGCAATCAGCCCCAGCATTTT
>14|.|.|TRBV3-1|TRBJ2-7
CASSQSSALDEQYF
TGTGCCAGCAGCCAGTCCAGCGCCTTGGACGAGCAGTACTTC
>17|TRBD2|few|TRBV11-2|TRBJ2-1
CASSLDRAGGYYNEQFF
TGTGCCAGCAGCTTAGACCGAGCGGGAGGGTACTACAATGAGCAGTTCTTC
>15|TRBD2|.|TRBV20-1|TRBJ2-1
CSATRLAGGDNEQFF
TGCAGTGCGACCCGACTAGCGGGAGGTGATAATGAGCAGTTCTTC
>14|.|few|TRBV6-2/TRBV6-3|TRBJ2-1
CATMLFQYYNEQFF
TGTGCCACAATGCTCTTCCAATACTACAATGAGCAGTTCTTC
>15|TRBD2|few|TRBV24-1|TRBJ2-2
CATQTSGRGAGELFF
TGTGCCACCCAAACTAGCGGGAGGGGAGCCGGGGAGCTGTTTTTT
>14|.|.|TRBV7-2|TRBJ2-5
CASSLASFGRTQYF
TGTGCCAGCAGCTTAGCGTCCTTCGGACGGACCCAGTACTTC
>14|.|.|TRBV4-3|TRBJ2-7
CASSQDTRGTEQYF
TGCGCCAGCAGCCAGGATACCCGGGGGACCGAGCAGTACTTC
>14|TRBD1|few|TRBV7-9|TRBJ2-7
CASSIRDSSYEQYF
TGTGCCAGCAGCATTAGGGACAGCTCCTACGAGCAGTACTTC
>14|.|few|TRBV18|TRBJ1-5
CASSPGRENQPQHF
TGTGCCAGCTCACCGGGCAGGGAGAATCAGCCCCAGCATTTT
>16|.|.|TRBV3-1|TRBJ2-5
CASSPNHGSRQETQYF
TGTGCCAGCAGCCCAAATCATGGATCCCGTCAAGAGACCCAGTACTTC
>13|.|many|TRBV5-6|TRBJ2-5
CASSFTEQETQYF
TGTGCCAGCAGCTTTACGGAGCAAGAGACCCAGTACTTC
>14|.|.|TRBV3-1|TRBJ2-7
CASSLDYNLREQYF
TGTGCCAGCAGCCTGGACTATAATTTGAGAGAGCAGTACTTC
>13|.|.|TRBV20-1|TRBJ1-2
CSATQGTDDGYTF
TGCAGTGCTACCCAGGGGACGGATGATGGCTACACCTTC
>13|.|.|TRBV25-1|TRBJ2-2
CASSKGSTGELFF
TGTGCCAGCAGCAAGGGGTCAACCGGGGAGCTGTTTTTT
>12|.|few|TRBV10-2|TRBJ2-7
CASSELRQLQYF
TGCGCCAGCAGTGAGTTAAGACAGTTACAGTACTTC
>18|TRBD2|.|TRBV5-1|TRBJ2-2
CASSLAPTSGKNTGELFF
TGCGCCAGCAGCCTAGCGCCGACTAGCGGGAAGAACACCGGGGAGCTGTTTTTT
>17|TRBD2|few|TRBV5-6|TRBJ2-3
CASSLPATSTSTDTQYF
TGTGCCAGCAGCTTGCCCGCGACTAGCACTAGCACAGATACGCAGTATTTT
>15|TRBD1|.|TRBV10-2|TRBJ2-1
CASSARDRGVYEQFF
TGCGCCAGCAGTGCCCGGGACAGGGGAGTCTATGAGCAGTTCTTC